The 17 T cell receptor beta chains given below trace back to one sample, sequenced in a study of long-term antiretroviral therapy in people with HIV. Run at survey level, the immunoSEQ assay was version v3.0. Repertoires were generated with immunoSEQ multiplex PCR, while TCRdb's copy carries only in-frame clones and drops some. The sample carries under 25,000 clones, about nine tenths recorded once. The specimen comprised unsorted PBMCs, sampled 0.5 years after starting antiretroviral therapy. The source is a man aged 40-50 years with HIV.

The V gene is TRBV7-2, the J gene TRBJ2-3; the D call may be TRBD1 or TRBD2 (5 bases each). The germline CDR1 and CDR2 sequences are SGHTA and FQGNSA. The V end lost 1 base, the J end lost 5 bases, and 13 bases lay between the germline ends. This CDR3 comprises 15 residues. The CDR3: CASSLDGTRGDTQYF. CDR3 DNA sequence: TGTGCCAGCAGCTTAGATGGGACCCGCGGAGATACGCAGTATTTT.

In its sample, this clone was seen once. CDR3 DNA: TGTGCCAGCAGTTACCCAAATTTGGACGCCTCCTACGAGCAGTACTTC. This translates into CASSYPNLDASYEQYF. The rearrangement uses TRBV6-6 and TRBJ2-7, with D hard to call. The length of the CDR3 is 16 residues. Trimming removed 2 bases at V and 0 bases at J, with 14 bases between. Germline values: CDR1 MNHNY, CDR2 SVGAGI (reference sequence).

This sequence joins TRBV7-9 and TRBJ2-2; 7 nucleotides line up with TRBD2. The germline CDR1 and CDR2 sequences are SEHNR and FQNEAQ (reference sequence). After removal of 3 bases from V and 6 bases from J, the junction contained 7 bases not matched to a gene. The CDR3 is 15 residues long. The CDR3 DNA reads as TGTGCCAGCAGCTTCTCCAGTGGGAGGGCCGGGGAGCTGTTTTTT. Protein: CASSFSSGRAGELFF. The complete variable domain, with remaining parts taken from reference TRBV7-9 and TRBJ2-2, reads DTGVSQNPRHKITKRGQNVTFRCDPISEHNRLYWYRQTLGQGPEFLTYFQNEAQLEKSRLLSDRFSAERPKGSFSTLEIQRTEQGDSAMYLCASSFSSGRAGELFFGEGSRLTVL.

This clone was seen a few times. The rearrangement links TRBV2 to TRBJ2-2; D not certain. V shed 7 bases and J shed 7 bases, with 10 bases lying between them. The V gene's germline CDR1 is SNHLY and CDR2 FYNNEI. The CDR3 is 12 residues long. The CDR3 sequence is CASTQEIGELFF. Here the CDR3 DNA reads TGTGCCAGCACCCAAGAGATCGGGGAGCTGTTTTTT.

The chain links TRBV18 to TRBJ2-7, with unresolved D. V lost 3 bases to trimming and J lost 7 bases, with 10 bases between them. There are 12 residues in the CDR3. Germline V CDR1 and CDR2: KGHSH, LQKENI. As DNA, the CDR3 is TGTGCCAGCTCACCCTTGGATGGGGAGCAGTACTTC. As protein: CASSPLDGEQYF.

The chain carries TRBV7-9 and TRBJ1-4; 7 bases agree with TRBD1. The CDR3 sequence is 14 residues long. Germline loops: CDR1 SEHNR, CDR2 FQNEAQ (reference sequence). With 5 bases clipped from V and 7 bases from J, the junction kept 7 bases outside the gene matches. This CDR3 reads CASSLDRVSEKLFF. In nucleotides, the CDR3 is TGTGCCAGCAGCCTAGACAGGGTCAGTGAAAAACTGTTTTTT.

The rearrangement links TRBV5-8 to TRBJ1-1; TRBD1 might be the D (6 bases). The CDR3 is 15 amino acids. Trimming took 4 bases from V and 1 from J, leaving 14 bases between them. Germline V gives CDR1 SGHTS, CDR2 YDEGEE. CDR3 sequence reads: CASSHTGNPNTEAFF. The CDR3 DNA follows: TGTGCCAGCAGCCACACAGGGAATCCGAACACTGAAGCTTTCTTT. Full variable domain (missing parts from reference TRBV5-8 and TRBJ1-1): EAGVTQSPTHLIKTRGQQATLRCSPISGHTSVYWYQQALGLGLQFLLWYDEGEERNRGNFPPRFSGRQFPNYSSELNVNALELEDSALYLCASSHTGNPNTEAFFGQGTRLTVV.

The V gene is TRBV5-6, the J gene TRBJ2-3, with 11 positions matching TRBD2. Germline V lookup: CDR1 SGHDT, CDR2 YYEEEE. With V trimmed by 0 bases and J by 6 bases, 6 bases remained unmatched. The CDR3 loop spans 16 amino acids. Here the CDR3 DNA reads TGTGCCAGCAGCTTGGCCCCTAGCGGGGGGCCCGATACGCAGTATTTT. Its translation: CASSLAPSGGPDTQYF.

V and J are TRBV27 and TRBJ1-5, with D perhaps matching TRBD1 (5 bases). The germline V gene encodes CDR1 MNHEY and CDR2 SMNVEV (reference sequence). Trimming removed 4 bases from V and 6 bases from J, with 7 bases in between. The CDR3 has 12 amino acids. CDR3 region: CASSSGGQPQHF. The DNA for the CDR3 is TGTGCCAGCAGTTCCGGGGGTCAGCCCCAGCATTTT.

J is TRBJ1-4 and V is TRBV27; 7 nucleotides line up with TRBD1. Trimming removed 5 bases from V and 10 bases from J; junction bases left unmatched: 13. Germline CDR1 reads MNHEY; CDR2 reads SMNVEV (reference sequence). CDR3 length: 15 residues. As DNA, the CDR3 is TGTGCCAGCAGTCTCCGACAGGGACAGAGAGGAAAACTGTTTTTT. Translation: CASSLRQGQRGKLFF.

This chain joins TRBV7-9 and TRBJ1-4; D is unresolved. The V and J ends lost 4 bases and 8 bases respectively, with 8 bases between them. The germline gives CDR1 SEHNR, CDR2 FQNEAQ (reference sequence). This CDR3 is built from 12 residues. The DNA of the CDR3 is TGTGCCAGCAGCTCCCAATACGAAAAACTGTTTTTT. Translated, it gives CASSSQYEKLFF. Drawing the rest from reference TRBV7-9 and TRBJ1-4, the complete variable domain is DTGVSQNPRHKITKRGQNVTFRCDPISEHNRLYWYRQTLGQGPEFLTYFQNEAQLEKSRLLSDRFSAERPKGSFSTLEIQRTEQGDSAMYLCASSSQYEKLFFGSGTQLSVL.

V is TRBV5-1 and J is TRBJ2-3; no definite D call. Germline-derived CDR1 and CDR2 are SGHRS and YFSETQ. There are 15 residues in the CDR3. The V end lost 0 bases, the J end lost 2 bases, and 10 bases lay between the germline ends. This CDR3 reads CASSLALWDTDTQYF. CDR3 DNA: TGCGCCAGCAGCTTGGCCCTTTGGGACACAGATACGCAGTATTTT.

This clone appeared a single time. In DNA, the CDR3 is TGTGCCTGGAGTGTACTAACCTCTGGAAACACCATATATTTT. This translates into CAWSVLTSGNTIYF. The rearrangement joins TRBV30 to TRBJ1-3; D is undetermined. The CDR3 is made up of 14 amino acids. The germline V gene has CDR1 GTSNPN and CDR2 SVGIG (reference sequence). Trimming took 0 bases from V and 0 from J, leaving 6 bases between them. Complete variable domain (other parts from reference TRBV30 and TRBJ1-3): SQTIHQWPATLVQPVGSPLSLECTVEGTSNPNLYWYRQAAGRGLQLLFYSVGIGQISSEVPQNLSASRPQDRQFILSSKKLLLSDSGFYLCAWSVLTSGNTIYFGEGSWLTVV.

The chain joins TRBV18 to TRBJ2-1; no reliable D call. Deletions cut 3 bases from V and 9 bases from J, with 12 bases between. Looked up from germline, CDR1 is KGHSH and CDR2 is LQKENI. The CDR3 length is 13 residues. CDR3 sequence reads: CASSPPAKTEQFF. Here the CDR3 DNA reads TGTGCCAGCTCACCCCCGGCAAAGACTGAGCAGTTCTTC. Full variable domain (remainder filled in from reference TRBV18 and TRBJ2-1): NAGVMQNPRHLVRRRGQEARLRCSPMKGHSHVYWYRQLPEEGLKFMVYLQKENIIDESGMPKERFSAEFPKEGPSILRIQQVVRGDSAAYFCASSPPAKTEQFFGPGTRLTVL.

This rearrangement joins TRBV14 to TRBJ2-3; 8 bases agree with TRBD2. CDR3 length equals 15 residues. The ends lost 6 bases at V and 5 bases at J; junction bases unmatched: 10. The germline V gene encodes CDR1 SGHDN and CDR2 FVKESK. The CDR3 region has the DNA TGTGCCAGCAGGGCCTCGGGGGGGGCCGGAGATACGCAGTATTTT. It translates to CASRASGGAGDTQYF.

The CDR3 loop reads CASSLRSGGAFF. The CDR3 DNA sequence: TGTGCCAGCAGCTTAAGGTCCGGAGGGGCTTTCTTT. The genes are TRBV5-5 and TRBJ1-1; unclear D gene. Germline V gene data show CDR1 as SGHKS and CDR2 as YYEKEE (reference sequence). The V gene lost 2 bases and the J gene lost 11 bases, with 13 bases spanning the gap. The CDR3 has 12 amino acids.

This clone was observed once. The chain is built from TRBV7-9 and TRBJ2-5; no reliable D call. The CDR3 spans 14 residues. V was pared by 2 bases and J by 1 base, with 8 bases between. In germline, CDR1 is SEHNR, CDR2 FQNEAQ (reference sequence). CDR3 coding DNA: TGTGCCAGCAGCTTAACTACGGTCCAAGAGACCCAGTACTTC. Translated: CASSLTTVQETQYF.